These 25 T cell receptor beta chains were sequenced from one sample in a study of cytomegalovirus exposure and HLA in healthy donors. Here immunoSEQ multiplex PCR was the method, and the copy in TCRdb shows in-frame clones only, minus some. The sample lists 150,000 to 200,000 clones; 80% to 85% were seen once. Sample: PBMCs. These receptor sequences come from a woman aged 18-30 years in good health and CMV-seropositive.

This clone was detected once. The V call is TRBV4-1, the J call TRBJ1-4; 7 nucleotides match TRBD1. Germline V gives CDR1 MGHRA, CDR2 YSYEKL. The CDR3 is 15 amino acids. Trimming cost V 4 bases and J 6 bases; bases outside gene matches: 8. The DNA of the CDR3 is TGCGCCAGCAGCCGGACCGGGACAGACCATGAAAAACTGTTTTTT. It encodes CASSRTGTDHEKLFF.

The rearrangement joins TRBV25-1 to TRBJ1-1, with no clear D. CDR1 is MGHDK, CDR2 SYGVNS, per germline. The CDR3 has 16 residues. V lost 5 bases, J lost 4 bases, and 20 bases lay in between. CDR3 DNA sequence: TGTGCCAGCAGTATCCTAAACCCCGGGAGTGGCACTGAAGCTTTCTTT. As protein: CASSILNPGSGTEAFF.

The chain couples TRBV27 to TRBJ1-4, with D tentatively TRBD1 (6 bases). Trimming stripped 5 bases from V and 11 bases from J, with 15 bases between. The CDR3 consists of 13 residues. CDR1 and CDR2 (germline): MNHEY, SMNVEV (reference sequence). The CDR3 DNA is TGTGCCAGCAGTCCAGGCCGGGACACCAAACTGTTTTTT. The encoded protein is CASSPGRDTKLFF.

This clone was observed a handful of times. The gene calls are TRBV19 and TRBJ2-1; 14 nucleotides match TRBD2. CDR1 is LNHDA, CDR2 SQIVND, per germline (reference sequence). V lost 7 bases to trimming and J lost 8 bases; unmatched junction nucleotides: 7. There are 15 residues in the CDR3. The CDR3 sequence is CASTTSGGGDHEQFF. CDR3 sequence (DNA): TGTGCCAGTACGACTAGCGGGGGGGGCGACCATGAGCAGTTCTTC.

This sequence joins TRBV10-1 and TRBJ1-1, with D perhaps TRBD1 (6 bases). This CDR3 has 13 residues. Trimming removed 3 bases at V and 3 bases at J, with 8 bases between. CDR1 is WNHNN and CDR2 is SYGVQD in the germline V gene (reference sequence). The CDR3 DNA sequence: TGCGCCAGCAGTGAAAACAGGGACACTGAAGCTTTCTTT. The encoded protein is CASSENRDTEAFF.

The chain recombines TRBV5-4 with TRBJ1-1, with 7 positions matching TRBD1. The CDR3 has 16 amino acids. V trimming: 0 bases; J trimming: 0 bases; junction bases outside the gene matches: 5. Germline V lookup: CDR1 SGHNT, CDR2 YYREEE (reference sequence). Written as DNA, the CDR3 is TGTGCCAGCAGCTTGGAGGGGGCGCAAATGAACACTGAAGCTTTCTTT. Translating gives CASSLEGAQMNTEAFF.

V is TRBV5-1 and J is TRBJ1-2; a possible D gene is TRBD1 (6 bases). The CDR3 has 14 amino acids. The ends were cut back, 6 bases at V and 6 bases at J, with 18 bases in the middle. Per germline, CDR1 SGHRS and CDR2 YFSETQ. CDR3 coding DNA: TGCGCCAGCACCGCAACCGGGACACAGAATGGCTACACCTTC. Amino acid sequence: CASTATGTQNGYTF.

The chain combines TRBV2 with TRBJ1-1, with 8 nucleotides matching TRBD1. Losses at the gene ends were 7 bases for V and 4 bases for J; bases not matched to a gene: 8. Germline values: CDR1 SNHLY, CDR2 FYNNEI. There are 14 residues in the CDR3. The CDR3 sequence is CASTATGAGTEAFF. The CDR3 DNA follows: TGTGCCAGCACCGCGACAGGGGCTGGCACTGAAGCTTTCTTT.

J is TRBJ2-3 and V is TRBV6-4, with a tentative D call TRBD2 (6 bases). Per the germline V gene, CDR1 is MRHNA and CDR2 is SNTAGT. V was pared by 0 bases and J by 5 bases, with 12 bases between. CDR3 size: 15 residues. CDR3 DNA sequence: TGTGCCAGCAGTGACTCGCTGGCGGGGATAGATACGCAGTATTTT. It specifies CASSDSLAGIDTQYF.

Here the CDR3 reads CASSLHRGPRRTNYGYTF. For the CDR3, the DNA is TGTGCCAGCAGCCTTCACAGGGGGCCGCGGAGAACTAACTATGGCTACACCTTC. This chain uses TRBV9 with TRBJ1-2; 9 bases are a match to TRBD1. The CDR3 runs 18 residues. The V gene's germline CDR1 is SGDLS and CDR2 YYNGEE. Trimming at V came to 4 bases and at J to 0 bases, leaving 13 bases not matched to a gene. The variable domain in full, completed from reference TRBV9 and TRBJ1-2, reads DSGVTQTPKHLITATGQRVTLRCSPRSGDLSVYWYQQSLDQGLQFLIQYYNGEERAKGNILERFSAQQFPDLHSELNLSSLELGDSALYFCASSLHRGPRRTNYGYTFGSGTRLTVV.

The chain couples TRBV27 to TRBJ2-7; maybe TRBD1 (6 bases). Germline lookup yields CDR1 MNHEY and CDR2 SMNVEV (reference sequence). The CDR3 covers 15 residues. V lost 0 bases to trimming and J lost 2 bases, with 11 bases between them. CDR3 residues: CASSLSTTGPYEQYF. CDR3 coding DNA: TGTGCCAGCAGTTTATCAACGACAGGACCCTACGAGCAGTACTTC.

The chain recombines TRBV19 with TRBJ2-1, with a possible D match to TRBD1 (7 bases). Looked up from germline, CDR1 is LNHDA and CDR2 is SQIVND (reference sequence). This CDR3 is 14 amino acids long. The V end lost 3 bases, the J end lost 9 bases, and 15 bases lay between the germline ends. In DNA form, the CDR3 reads TGTGCCAGTAGTATGGCAGGGGGGATACGTGAGCAGTTCTTC. Translating it yields CASSMAGGIREQFF.

This clone was detected only a few times. V and J are TRBV2 and TRBJ1-6, with a weak D call TRBD1 (5 bases). The CDR3 loop spans 13 amino acids. Trimming left V 7 bases short and J 3 bases short, with 7 bases between. Per germline, CDR1 SNHLY and CDR2 FYNNEI. CDR3 loop: CASIRGYNSPLHF. The CDR3, as DNA: TGTGCCAGCATTAGGGGCTATAATTCACCCCTCCACTTT.

CDR3 bases: TGTGCCAGCAGCTTGAGACAGGGGTTACAAGAGACCCAGTACTTC. Amino acid sequence: CASSLRQGLQETQYF. This chain joins TRBV11-2 and TRBJ2-5; 8 positions agree with TRBD1. The CDR3 runs 15 residues. V lost 3 bases to trimming and J lost 2 bases; unmatched junction nucleotides: 5. The germline V gene encodes CDR1 SGHAT and CDR2 FQNNGV.

The chain uses TRBV5-5 and TRBJ2-2, with D possibly TRBD2 on 6 matching bases. Germline V CDR1 and CDR2: SGHKS, YYEKEE (reference sequence). The CDR3 is made up of 15 amino acids. Trimming shortened V by 0 bases and J by 4 bases, and 10 bases separated the two germline ends. CDR3 coding DNA: TGTGCCAGCAGCTTGGGTGTGGGGGGCACCGGGGAGCTGTTTTTT. Residues: CASSLGVGGTGELFF.

This chain links TRBV10-3 with TRBJ1-5; D is possibly TRBD1 (5 bases). Germline V CDR1 and CDR2: ENHRY, SYGVKD. Trimming left V 8 bases short and J 4 bases short, with 12 bases between. This CDR3 contains 13 residues. CDR3: CAIGRQNNQPQHF. The CDR3 DNA reads TGTGCCATCGGTAGACAGAATAATCAGCCCCAGCATTTT.

V usage is TRBV18 and J usage is TRBJ1-2; 8 bases match TRBD1. Unmatched junction bases numbered 10, after V lost 3 bases and J lost 7 bases. The CDR3 is 15 residues long. The germline V gene encodes CDR1 KGHSH and CDR2 LQKENI. CDR3 nucleotides: TGTGCCAGCTCACCGTCTCCCGGACAGGGTTTTGGCTACACCTTC. Protein sequence: CASSPSPGQGFGYTF.

The chain joins TRBV21-1 to TRBJ2-7; the tabulated D call, TRBD1, remains unverified against the DNA. TRBV21-1 is an annotated pseudogene. This CDR3 region has 13 residues. In DNA, the CDR3 is TGTGCCCGGAGGGGGCGGGGAACCTACGAGCAGTACTTC. This translates into CARRGRGTYEQYF.

V gene TRBV4-1 combines with J gene TRBJ2-3; possible D gene TRBD1, 8 bases. The V gene lost 4 bases and the J gene lost 5 bases, with 13 bases spanning the gap. The germline gives CDR1 MGHRA, CDR2 YSYEKL. The CDR3 spans 14 residues. The CDR3 nucleotides are TGCGCCAGCAGCCGGGAGGGACAGGAAGATACGCAGTATTTT. As protein: CASSREGQEDTQYF.

J is TRBJ1-1 and V is TRBV6-1; D uncertain. Germline CDR1 is MNHNS and CDR2 is SASEGT. This CDR3 contains 15 residues. V was shortened by 1 base and J by 3 bases, with 12 bases between the two germline ends. The CDR3 here is CASSEGPSGDTEAFF. In DNA, the CDR3 is TGTGCCAGCAGTGAAGGCCCGAGCGGGGACACTGAAGCTTTCTTT.

V gene TRBV7-8 combines with J gene TRBJ1-2; TRBD1 is a possible D gene (5 bases). The CDR3 runs 12 residues. The germline V and J ends were trimmed by 7 bases and 8 bases, with 14 bases remaining between them. Germline-derived CDR1 and CDR2 are SGHVS and FQNEAQ. The CDR3 spells CASTRDGGGYTF. The CDR3 DNA reads as TGTGCCAGCACGCGGGACGGGGGAGGCTACACCTTC.

The chain uses TRBV7-2 and TRBJ1-5; unclear D gene. CDR3 length: 14 amino acids. Germline V gene lookup returns CDR1 SGHTA and CDR2 FQGNSA. The germline V and J ends were trimmed by 1 base and 4 bases, with 8 bases remaining between them. DNA of the CDR3: TGTGCCAGCAGCTTAGACGCGGGAAATCAGCCCCAGCATTTT. This sequence encodes CASSLDAGNQPQHF.

The rearrangement joins TRBV6-5 to TRBJ1-2, with 7 bases aligning to TRBD1. With V trimmed by 6 bases and J by 3 bases, 1 base remained unmatched. Germline CDR1 MNHEY, CDR2 SVGAGI. The CDR3 runs to 12 residues. CDR3 residues: CASSTGDYGYTF. For the CDR3, the DNA is TGTGCCAGCAGCACAGGGGACTATGGCTACACCTTC.

The chain carries TRBV9 and TRBJ2-3; the match to TRBD2 covers 7 bases. Germline V gene lookup returns CDR1 SGDLS and CDR2 YYNGEE. This CDR3 is 15 amino acids long. V lost 1 base and J lost 3; bases outside the gene matches: 5. CDR3 bases: TGTGCCAGCAGCGTAACCGGGGGGAGGACAGATACGCAGTATTTT. Amino acid sequence: CASSVTGGRTDTQYF.

This clone was observed once. For the CDR3, the DNA is TGTGCCAGCGAGGTCCCGGGACAGGGGAGGGATCAGCCCCAGCATTTT. Protein sequence: CASEVPGQGRDQPQHF. This rearrangement joins TRBV19 to TRBJ1-5; 10 nucleotides align to TRBD1. The CDR3 covers 16 residues. V shed 9 bases and J 5 bases; nucleotides not matched to a gene: 13. CDR1 and CDR2 (germline): LNHDA, SQIVND (reference sequence).